The TCR beta chain described here comes from a study of OX40 agonist ivuxolimab in advanced cancers. The CDR3 is made up of 15 amino acids. CDR1 is SGHVS and CDR2 is FQNEAQ in the germline V gene. Trimming shortened V by 5 bases and J by 8 bases, and 16 bases separated the two germline ends. This table comes from immunoSEQ multiplex PCR, and its TCRdb copy is limited to in-frame clones, with some not included. The table records roughly 56,000 clones, roughly 85% of them present only once. This chain joins TRBV7-8 and TRBJ1-6; unclear D gene. The sample here was CD4+ or CD8+ T cells sorted from blood, taken in a trial of the OX40 agonist ivuxolimab. The sequence was obtained from an adult with an advanced solid tumor such as melanoma, head and neck, liver or kidney cancer. The CDR3 sequence is CASSPLPQADSPLHF. The CDR3 nucleotides are TGTGCCAGCAGCCCATTACCCCAGGCGGATTCACCCCTCCACTTT.